This T cell receptor beta chain was profiled in a study of graft-versus-host responses after intestinal transplantation. Study details: Transplant recipients had multivisceral, liver-intestinal, or isolated intestinal grafts. Every one of the recipients received anti-thymocyte globulin induction and afterwards took tacrolimus and steroids for around 3 years. General study results and limits: Detected in recipient marrow were GvH clones, some of which were first observed in ileum or blood.

The CDR3 length is 14 residues. With 0 bases removed from V and 4 bases from J, the gap between germline ends came to 7 bases. CDR1 is WSHSY, CDR2 SAAADI, per germline. Method: immunoSEQ multiplex PCR; TCRdb's copy keeps in-frame clones and lacks some. Of 45,000 to 55,000 clones in the sample, 85% to 95% are singletons; the top ten hold under 7.5%. In regard to this clone: What it binds is unknown.

This receptor was taken from a human patient who received an intestinal transplant, so some T cells may come from the graft donor. The specimen comprised PBMCs, sampled 750 to 800 days after a first intestinal transplant, on the day of a second. This chain joins TRBV10-2 and TRBJ1-5; D is undetermined. CDR3 region: CASSESTPNQPQHF. In nucleotides, the CDR3 is TGCGCCAGCAGTGAGTCGACTCCGAATCAGCCCCAGCATTTT.